Given below is one T cell receptor beta chain in context. Its antigen is still unknown. This entry belongs to a study of post-analysis software for immune sequencing data. Unique molecular identifiers tagged the TCR beta cDNA libraries. The T cell input of roughly 0.95 to 10 million gave hundreds of thousands of cDNA molecules. One entry per CDR3 protein, called by TCRdb with MiXCR from the PCR reads. The sample contains about 540,000 distinct CDR3 sequences, around 34% of which appear only once. Study observations and caveats: F measure clustering grouped samples strongly by preparation batch. Controls had lower frequencies than patients of five TRBV segments, which included TRBV5-6, TRBV5-1 and TRBV20-1. Multiple sclerosis was associated with a significant reduction in normalized Chao1 diversity relative to controls.

Trimming took 3 bases from V and 5 from J; bases not matched to a gene: 5. Germline CDR1 reads SGHNT; CDR2 reads YENEEA. CDR3 length: 15 residues. The sample consisted of blood. The source of this sequence is a girl younger than 18 with multiple sclerosis. The gene calls are TRBV11-3 and TRBJ1-5; 9 bases are shared with TRBD1. CDR3 sequence (DNA): TGTGCCAGCAGCTTTAGGGGGACAGGGTATCAGCCCCAGCATTTT. This codes for CASSFRGTGYQPQHF.